The 12 T cell receptor beta chains reported below all come from one sample, sequenced in a study of early T cells in non-severe SARS-CoV-2 infection. TCRdb ran MiXCR on the 5' RACE reads and lists one entry per CDR3 protein. Of under 85,000 distinct CDR3 sequences listed, roughly an eighth are singletons. The sequencing here drew on whole blood, taken at baseline. The receptors come from an adult who was a healthcare worker with PCR-confirmed SARS-CoV-2 infection or an uninfected control (not recorded which). The donor label of this sample is uncertain.

The rearrangement uses TRBV19 and TRBJ1-1; D not certain. CDR1 and CDR2 from the germline V gene are LNHDA and SQIVND (reference sequence). V was trimmed by 2 bases and J by 1 base, leaving 5 bases between them. CDR3 length: 13 amino acids. DNA for the CDR3: TGTGCCAGTAGTATAACACGGAACACTGAAGCTTTCTTT. This encodes CASSITRNTEAFF.

This clonotype was counted at least ten times. The CDR3 reads CSARDPNTGRDTEAFF. CDR3 bases: TGCAGTGCTAGAGATCCTAATACGGGGCGGGACACTGAAGCTTTCTTT. The chain joins TRBV20-1 to TRBJ1-1, with D tentatively TRBD1 (5 bases). CDR3 length: 16 residues. Germline CDR1 reads DFQATT; CDR2 reads SNEGSKA (reference sequence). V dropped 0 bases and J dropped 3 bases, with 17 bases sitting between them.

V gene TRBV20-1 combines with J gene TRBJ2-3; TRBD2 aligns across 9 bases. The CDR3 runs to 16 residues. J lost 2 bases, V lost 1 base, and 7 bases had no gene match. Germline CDR1 DFQATT, CDR2 SNEGSKA (reference sequence). The CDR3: CSARVLAGALTDTQYF. CDR3 DNA: TGCAGTGCTAGAGTCTTAGCGGGGGCCCTCACAGATACGCAGTATTTT.

There are a few counts of this clonotype. V gene TRBV20-1 combines with J gene TRBJ2-7; no clear D gene. Germline V lookup: CDR1 DFQATT, CDR2 SNEGSKA (reference sequence). The CDR3 sequence is 13 residues long. Trimming removed 7 bases at V and 2 bases at J, with 15 bases between. CDR3 sequence: CSGRTDPTYEQYF. For the CDR3, the DNA is TGCAGTGGTAGGACGGATCCTACCTACGAGCAGTACTTC.

This clonotype was recorded a few times. The gene calls are TRBV12-3 or TRBV12-4 and TRBJ1-2, with D perhaps TRBD1 (6 bases). CDR3 length: 14 amino acids. V dropped 6 bases and J dropped 6 bases, with 17 bases sitting between them. CDR3 DNA sequence: TGTGCCAGCAGGGAGCGGACAGCGGGGCATGGCTACACCTTC. Its translation: CASRERTAGHGYTF.

This sequence joins TRBV5-1 and TRBJ1-1, with 7 bases fitting TRBD1. Germline CDR1 and CDR2: SGHRS and YFSETQ. J gave up 1 base and V 4 bases, and 4 bases lay outside the gene matches. The CDR3 runs 14 residues. The chain's CDR3 is CASSEGGANTEAFF. For the CDR3, the DNA is TGCGCCAGCAGCGAAGGGGGCGCGAACACTGAAGCTTTCTTT.

This clonotype was seen at least ten times. At one end the junction does not follow the germline gene, possibly because of a read error. This chain connects TRBV7-9 to TRBJ1-1; D is undetermined. CDR1 SEHNR and CDR2 FQNEAQ come from the germline V gene (reference sequence). The CDR3 is 13 residues long. The CDR3 nucleotides read TGTGCCAGCAGCTTAGCCGATAACACTGAAGTTTTCTTT. The encoded protein is CASSLADNTEVFF. The full variable domain, in which reference TRBV7-9 and TRBJ1-1 provide the parts outside the CDR3, is DTGVSQNPRHKITKRGQNVTFRCDPISEHNRLYWYRQTLGQGPEFLTYFQNEAQLEKSRLLSDRFSAERPKGSFSTLEIQRTEQGDSAMYLCASSLADNTEVFFGQGTRLTVV.

This clonotype was counted only a few times. V usage is TRBV5-1 and J usage is TRBJ1-1; the D is unclear. CDR1 and CDR2 from the germline V gene are SGHRS and YFSETQ. CDR3 length: 16 amino acids. V shed 1 base and J shed 0 bases, with 13 bases lying between them. The CDR3 loop is CASSLTEAGMNTEAFF. CDR3 nucleotide sequence: TGCGCCAGCAGCTTGACCGAGGCCGGCATGAACACTGAAGCTTTCTTT.

This clonotype was observed a handful of times. The V call is TRBV9, the J call TRBJ2-7; no reliable D call. The germline gives CDR1 SGDLS, CDR2 YYNGEE. Trimming left V 4 bases short and J 2 bases short, with 10 bases between. This CDR3 region has 13 residues. The CDR3 sequence: CASSPATTYEQYF. The CDR3 nucleotides are TGTGCCAGCAGCCCCGCGACGACCTACGAGCAGTACTTC.

This clonotype has more than one count but fewer than ten. The chain carries TRBV20-1 and TRBJ2-7; 9 bases line up with TRBD1. The CDR3 has 18 amino acids. V was clipped by 3 bases and J by 2 bases; unmatched bases: 17. Germline V gene sequence: CDR1 DFQATT, CDR2 SNEGSKA (reference sequence). The CDR3 DNA is TGCAGTGCTAGCCCCGTCCTTAGCAGGGGACAGGGCGCCTACGAGCAGTACTTC. Its translation is CSASPVLSRGQGAYEQYF.

This clonotype was seen at least ten times. J is TRBJ2-1 and V is TRBV3-1; TRBD1 is a possible D gene (6 bases). Trimming shortened V by 0 bases and J by 7 bases, and 22 bases separated the two germline ends. Germline values: CDR1 LGHDT, CDR2 YNNKEL (reference sequence). This CDR3 spans 18 amino acids. The CDR3 sequence is CASSQEEMGARARNEQFF. The CDR3 region has the DNA TGTGCCAGCAGCCAAGAGGAGATGGGGGCGCGAGCGAGGAATGAGCAGTTCTTC.

There are many counts of this clonotype. The chain joins TRBV11-2 to TRBJ2-7; D ambiguous. The CDR3 is 12 amino acids. CDR1 and CDR2 from the germline V gene are SGHAT and FQNNGV. Between the trimmed V and J ends, which lost 6 bases and 3 bases, there was a span of 9 bases. This CDR3 reads CASSPTGYEQYF. The CDR3 nucleotides read TGTGCCAGCAGTCCGACGGGCTACGAGCAGTACTTC.